These T cell receptor beta chains were read from a single sample in a study of control samples from healthy donors and cancer patients. Assay used: immunoSEQ multiplex PCR; TCRdb lists only in-frame clones, some missing. The table shows 120,000 or so clones, with around 87% occurring only once. The material sequenced was blood. These receptor sequences come from a man aged 40-55 years in good health. CDR3s include the opening cysteine and the closing phenylalanine or tryptophan. Each record gives: D gene, V gene, J gene, clone size, CDR3 protein, CDR3 DNA. D genes are given only for firm matches. The size entry is marked missing in some rows and otherwise reads once, few, many or a size class.

D gene: TRBD1
V gene: TRBV7-9
J gene: TRBJ1-1
clone size: once
CDR3 protein: CASRHASGQKNTEAFF
CDR3 DNA: TGTGCCAGCAGACATGCGTCGGGACAGAAGAACACTGAAGCTTTCTTT

D gene: NA
V gene: TRBV7-2
J gene: TRBJ2-7
clone size: few
CDR3 protein: CASSTLYEQYF
CDR3 DNA: TGTGCCAGCAGCACTTTGTACGAGCAGTACTTC

D gene: NA
V gene: TRBV12-3/TRBV12-4
J gene: TRBJ2-2
clone size: NA
CDR3 protein: CASRYGRELFF
CDR3 DNA: TGTGCCAGCCGATATGGGCGGGAGCTGTTTTTT

D gene: NA
V gene: TRBV21-1
J gene: TRBJ1-5
clone size: NA
CDR3 protein: CASSKQCQPQHF
CDR3 DNA: TGTGCCAGCAGCAAGCAGTGTCAGCCCCAGCATTTT

D gene: TRBD2
V gene: TRBV10-3
J gene: TRBJ2-3
clone size: NA
CDR3 protein: CAISESTSSTDTQYF
CDR3 DNA: TGTGCCATCAGTGAGTCGACTAGCAGCACAGATACGCAGTATTTT

D gene: NA
V gene: TRBV24-1
J gene: TRBJ1-4
clone size: NA
CDR3 protein: CATSDLGDEKLFF
CDR3 DNA: TGTGCCACCAGTGATTTGGGTGATGAAAAACTGTTTTTT

D gene: NA
V gene: TRBV6-5
J gene: TRBJ2-3
clone size: NA
CDR3 protein: CASSSRVRRVPDTQYF
CDR3 DNA: TGTGCCAGCAGTTCTCGGGTCAGGCGGGTCCCTGATACGCAGTATTTT

D gene: NA
V gene: TRBV5-1
J gene: TRBJ1-6
clone size: once
CDR3 protein: CASSSSSYNSPLHF
CDR3 DNA: TGCGCCAGCAGCTCGAGCTCCTATAATTCACCCCTCCACTTT

D gene: TRBD1
V gene: TRBV11-3
J gene: TRBJ2-1
clone size: NA
CDR3 protein: CASSLVGGWREQFF
CDR3 DNA: TGTGCCAGCAGCTTAGTAGGGGGCTGGAGGGAGCAGTTCTTC

D gene: NA
V gene: TRBV9
J gene: TRBJ2-1
clone size: once
CDR3 protein: CASSDEIGHSYNEQFF
CDR3 DNA: TGTGCCAGCAGCGATGAGATTGGCCACTCCTACAATGAGCAGTTCTTC

D gene: NA
V gene: TRBV9
J gene: TRBJ2-1
clone size: NA
CDR3 protein: CASSVDAPSGNEQFF
CDR3 DNA: TGTGCCAGCAGCGTAGATGCCCCCTCAGGGAATGAGCAGTTCTTC

D gene: NA
V gene: TRBV12-3/TRBV12-4
J gene: TRBJ1-1
clone size: NA
CDR3 protein: CASSLLAGTEAFF
CDR3 DNA: TGTGCCAGCAGTTTACTCGCGGGCACTGAAGCTTTCTTT

D gene: TRBD1
V gene: TRBV29-1
J gene: TRBJ1-2
clone size: NA
CDR3 protein: CSVNRQGGYGYTF
CDR3 DNA: TGCAGCGTCAACAGACAGGGTGGCTATGGCTACACCTTC

D gene: NA
V gene: TRBV4-1
J gene: TRBJ1-4
clone size: once
CDR3 protein: CASSQALTADNEKLFF
CDR3 DNA: TGCGCCAGCAGCCAAGCACTGACAGCTGATAATGAAAAACTGTTTTTT

D gene: NA
V gene: TRBV5-4
J gene: TRBJ2-1
clone size: NA
CDR3 protein: CASSPTGSRVYNEQFF
CDR3 DNA: TGTGCCAGCAGCCCTACCGGTAGCAGGGTCTACAATGAGCAGTTCTTC

D gene: NA
V gene: TRBV12-3/TRBV12-4
J gene: TRBJ1-1
clone size: NA
CDR3 protein: CASSPLSTEAFF
CDR3 DNA: TGTGCCAGCAGTCCGCTGAGCACTGAAGCTTTCTTT

D gene: NA
V gene: TRBV5-1
J gene: TRBJ1-6
clone size: few
CDR3 protein: CASSLAGWNSPLHF
CDR3 DNA: TGCGCCAGCAGCTTGGCAGGGTGGAATTCACCCCTCCACTTT

D gene: TRBD2
V gene: TRBV7-6
J gene: TRBJ2-5
clone size: NA
CDR3 protein: CASSPGLAGGPEETQYF
CDR3 DNA: TGTGCCAGCAGCCCGGGACTAGCGGGGGGGCCGGAAGAGACCCAGTACTTC

D gene: TRBD1
V gene: TRBV11-3
J gene: TRBJ1-1
clone size: once
CDR3 protein: CASSKQGARTEAFF
CDR3 DNA: TGTGCCAGCAGCAAACAGGGGGCTAGGACTGAAGCTTTCTTT

D gene: NA
V gene: TRBV18
J gene: TRBJ1-2
clone size: NA
CDR3 protein: CASSPGERYGYTF
CDR3 DNA: TGTGCCAGCTCACCCGGAGAACGGTATGGCTACACCTTC

D gene: NA
V gene: TRBV5-1
J gene: TRBJ2-2
clone size: NA
CDR3 protein: CASSSSTATGELFF
CDR3 DNA: TGCGCCAGCAGCTCTAGCACTGCCACCGGGGAGCTGTTTTTT

D gene: NA
V gene: TRBV2
J gene: TRBJ1-4
clone size: NA
CDR3 protein: CASSVWGGDEKLFF
CDR3 DNA: TGTGCCAGCAGTGTATGGGGCGGCGACGAAAAACTGTTTTTT

D gene: NA
V gene: TRBV30
J gene: TRBJ1-4
clone size: NA
CDR3 protein: CARGGQGRNEKLFF
CDR3 DNA: TGTGCTCGTGGAGGCCAGGGCCGGAATGAAAAACTGTTTTTT

D gene: NA
V gene: TRBV7-9
J gene: TRBJ1-3
clone size: NA
CDR3 protein: CASSWNRAHSGNTIYF
CDR3 DNA: TGTGCCAGCAGCTGGAACAGGGCTCACTCTGGAAACACCATATATTTT

D gene: NA
V gene: TRBV19
J gene: TRBJ2-1
clone size: NA
CDR3 protein: CASSTDISYNEQFF
CDR3 DNA: TGTGCCAGTAGTACGGACATCTCCTACAATGAGCAGTTCTTC

D gene: NA
V gene: TRBV7-2
J gene: TRBJ1-5
clone size: NA
CDR3 protein: CASSLVEGIGQPQHF
CDR3 DNA: TGTGCCAGCAGCTTAGTAGAGGGAATAGGTCAGCCCCAGCATTTT

D gene: NA
V gene: TRBV7-2
J gene: TRBJ1-5
clone size: NA
CDR3 protein: CASSPQPVGGQPQHF
CDR3 DNA: TGTGCCAGCAGCCCCCAACCGGTTGGGGGTCAGCCCCAGCATTTT

D gene: NA
V gene: TRBV7-8
J gene: TRBJ1-2
clone size: NA
CDR3 protein: CASSFFRDRGYTF
CDR3 DNA: TGTGCCAGCAGCTTTTTCCGGGACCGCGGCTACACCTTC

D gene: NA
V gene: TRBV19
J gene: TRBJ1-2
clone size: NA
CDR3 protein: CASSKGQMNYGYTF
CDR3 DNA: TGTGCCAGTAGTAAAGGACAGATGAACTATGGCTACACCTTC

D gene: TRBD2
V gene: TRBV5-1
J gene: TRBJ2-1
clone size: NA
CDR3 protein: CASGTSQNTYNEQFF
CDR3 DNA: TGCGCCAGCGGGACTAGCCAAAACACCTACAATGAGCAGTTCTTC

D gene: TRBD1
V gene: TRBV9
J gene: TRBJ1-4
clone size: few
CDR3 protein: CASSLTGTNEKLFF
CDR3 DNA: TGTGCCAGCAGCTTGACAGGGACTAATGAAAAACTGTTTTTT

D gene: NA
V gene: TRBV15
J gene: TRBJ1-2
clone size: NA
CDR3 protein: CATSRESRGATGYTF
CDR3 DNA: TGTGCCACCAGCAGAGAATCACGGGGGGCTACTGGCTACACCTTC

D gene: NA
V gene: TRBV19
J gene: TRBJ2-1
clone size: NA
CDR3 protein: CASSRSGNYDNEQFF
CDR3 DNA: TGTGCCAGTAGTAGATCCGGGAACTACGACAATGAGCAGTTCTTC

D gene: TRBD1
V gene: TRBV6-5
J gene: TRBJ1-6
clone size: NA
CDR3 protein: CASMKGTGTNSPLHF
CDR3 DNA: TGTGCCAGCATGAAAGGGACAGGGACGAATTCACCCCTCCACTTT

D gene: TRBD1
V gene: TRBV6-5
J gene: TRBJ2-2
clone size: NA
CDR3 protein: CASSYLTGSTGELFF
CDR3 DNA: TGTGCCAGCAGTTATTTGACAGGGTCCACCGGGGAGCTGTTTTTT

D gene: NA
V gene: TRBV18
J gene: TRBJ2-7
clone size: NA
CDR3 protein: CASSPLADSYEQYF
CDR3 DNA: TGTGCCAGCTCACCCTTAGCGGACTCCTACGAGCAGTACTTC

D gene: NA
V gene: TRBV12-3/TRBV12-4
J gene: TRBJ1-4
clone size: NA
CDR3 protein: CASSSLREEKLFF
CDR3 DNA: TGTGCCAGCAGTTCATTACGGGAGGAAAAACTGTTTTTT

D gene: NA
V gene: TRBV24-1
J gene: TRBJ1-5
clone size: NA
CDR3 protein: CATSRVGDNQPQHF
CDR3 DNA: TGTGCCACCTCCAGAGTAGGGGACAATCAGCCCCAGCATTTT

D gene: TRBD1
V gene: TRBV10-3
J gene: TRBJ2-7
clone size: NA
CDR3 protein: CAIREQGAGYEQYF
CDR3 DNA: TGTGCCATCAGGGAACAGGGGGCGGGCTACGAGCAGTACTTC

D gene: TRBD2
V gene: TRBV5-8
J gene: TRBJ2-2
clone size: NA
CDR3 protein: CASSLVRLAGGPGTGELFF
CDR3 DNA: TGTGCCAGCAGCTTGGTCAGGCTAGCGGGGGGGCCCGGCACCGGGGAGCTGTTTTTT

D gene: NA
V gene: TRBV6-5
J gene: TRBJ2-7
clone size: NA
CDR3 protein: CATRRTDRAYEQYF
CDR3 DNA: TGTGCCACCAGGCGGACGGACCGAGCCTACGAGCAGTACTTC

D gene: TRBD2
V gene: TRBV10-1
J gene: TRBJ2-1
clone size: NA
CDR3 protein: CASSEAGVNNEQFF
CDR3 DNA: TGCGCCAGCAGTGAAGCGGGGGTGAACAATGAGCAGTTCTTC

D gene: NA
V gene: TRBV6-2/TRBV6-3
J gene: TRBJ2-1
clone size: once
CDR3 protein: CASSYLGRAKNEQFF
CDR3 DNA: TGTGCCAGCAGTTACCTGGGCAGGGCGAAGAATGAGCAGTTCTTC

D gene: TRBD1
V gene: TRBV18
J gene: TRBJ1-6
clone size: once
CDR3 protein: CASSSSRPGGNSPLHF
CDR3 DNA: TGTGCCAGCTCATCATCTCGGCCAGGGGGTAATTCACCCCTCCACTTT

D gene: TRBD2
V gene: TRBV7-2
J gene: TRBJ2-5
clone size: NA
CDR3 protein: CASSLETGGSTQYF
CDR3 DNA: TGTGCCAGCAGCTTGGAAACGGGGGGGTCGACCCAGTACTTC

D gene: NA
V gene: TRBV3-1/TRBV3-2
J gene: TRBJ1-6
clone size: few
CDR3 protein: CASSQLDSPLHF
CDR3 DNA: TGTGCCAGCAGCCAACTGGACTCACCCCTCCACTTT

D gene: TRBD1
V gene: TRBV7-9
J gene: TRBJ1-1
clone size: few
CDR3 protein: CASSPSGTVGEAFF
CDR3 DNA: TGTGCCAGCAGCCCCTCCGGGACAGTCGGTGAAGCTTTCTTT

D gene: NA
V gene: TRBV5-1
J gene: TRBJ1-1
clone size: NA
CDR3 protein: CASGPGGSGTEAFF
CDR3 DNA: TGCGCCAGCGGCCCGGGGGGGTCGGGCACTGAAGCTTTCTTT

D gene: TRBD2
V gene: TRBV6-2/TRBV6-3
J gene: TRBJ2-7
clone size: NA
CDR3 protein: CASSYDGTRGWEQYF
CDR3 DNA: TGTGCCAGCAGTTACGATGGGACTAGGGGATGGGAGCAGTACTTC

D gene: TRBD1
V gene: TRBV5-4
J gene: TRBJ1-2
clone size: few
CDR3 protein: CASSPRDRGPVGYTF
CDR3 DNA: TGTGCCAGCAGCCCCCGGGACAGGGGGCCGGTTGGCTACACCTTC

D gene: NA
V gene: TRBV5-1
J gene: TRBJ1-4
clone size: NA
CDR3 protein: CASSLSPRGPTNEKLFF
CDR3 DNA: TGCGCCAGCAGCTTGTCTCCTAGGGGACCAACTAATGAAAAACTGTTTTTT

D gene: NA
V gene: TRBV7-2
J gene: TRBJ2-5
clone size: NA
CDR3 protein: CASSLAQGQETQYF
CDR3 DNA: TGTGCCAGCAGCTTAGCCCAGGGACAAGAGACCCAGTACTTC

D gene: NA
V gene: TRBV29-1
J gene: TRBJ2-7
clone size: NA
CDR3 protein: CSVVGKDYEQYF
CDR3 DNA: TGCAGCGTTGTAGGGAAGGACTACGAGCAGTACTTC

D gene: TRBD1
V gene: TRBV6-5
J gene: TRBJ2-3
clone size: NA
CDR3 protein: CASMVETGVTDTQYF
CDR3 DNA: TGTGCCAGCATGGTCGAGACAGGGGTGACAGATACGCAGTATTTT

D gene: TRBD1
V gene: TRBV24-1
J gene: TRBJ2-1
clone size: NA
CDR3 protein: CATSDRRTGMGDEQFF
CDR3 DNA: TGTGCCACCAGTGATCGAAGGACAGGGATGGGGGATGAGCAGTTCTTC

D gene: NA
V gene: TRBV10-2
J gene: TRBJ1-6
clone size: NA
CDR3 protein: CASSEDGSYNSPLHF
CDR3 DNA: TGCGCCAGCAGTGAAGACGGATCCTATAATTCACCCCTCCACTTT

D gene: TRBD1
V gene: TRBV19
J gene: TRBJ1-2
clone size: NA
CDR3 protein: CASRLQGAGYGYTF
CDR3 DNA: TGTGCCAGTCGATTACAGGGGGCCGGCTATGGCTACACCTTC

D gene: NA
V gene: TRBV13
J gene: TRBJ1-1
clone size: NA
CDR3 protein: CASSLEPRPNTEAFF
CDR3 DNA: TGTGCCAGCAGCTTAGAACCCAGACCGAACACTGAAGCTTTCTTT

D gene: NA
V gene: TRBV18
J gene: TRBJ1-1
clone size: NA
CDR3 protein: CASSSTGNMNTEAFF
CDR3 DNA: TGTGCCAGCTCGTCAACAGGGAACATGAACACTGAAGCTTTCTTT

D gene: TRBD2
V gene: TRBV7-6
J gene: TRBJ2-2
clone size: NA
CDR3 protein: CASSFPRSSGGVNTGELFF
CDR3 DNA: TGTGCCAGCAGCTTCCCGCGTTCTAGCGGGGGGGTGAACACCGGGGAGCTGTTTTTT